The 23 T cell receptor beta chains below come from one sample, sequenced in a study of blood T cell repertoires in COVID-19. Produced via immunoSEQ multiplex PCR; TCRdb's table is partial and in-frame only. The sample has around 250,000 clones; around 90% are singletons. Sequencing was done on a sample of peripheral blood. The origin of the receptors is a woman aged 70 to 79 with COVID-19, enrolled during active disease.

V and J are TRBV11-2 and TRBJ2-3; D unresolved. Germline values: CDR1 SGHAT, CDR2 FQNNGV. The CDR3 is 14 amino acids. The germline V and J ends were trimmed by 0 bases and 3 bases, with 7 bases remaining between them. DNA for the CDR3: TGTGCCAGCAGCTTAGAGAGGCCTACAGATACGCAGTATTTT. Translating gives CASSLERPTDTQYF.

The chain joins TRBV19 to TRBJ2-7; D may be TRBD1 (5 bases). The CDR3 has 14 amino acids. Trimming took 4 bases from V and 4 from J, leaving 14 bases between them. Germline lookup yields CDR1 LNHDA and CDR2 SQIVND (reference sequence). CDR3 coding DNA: TGTGCCAGTAGTAAGGATAGGGGCGGATACGAGCAGTACTTC. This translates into CASSKDRGGYEQYF.

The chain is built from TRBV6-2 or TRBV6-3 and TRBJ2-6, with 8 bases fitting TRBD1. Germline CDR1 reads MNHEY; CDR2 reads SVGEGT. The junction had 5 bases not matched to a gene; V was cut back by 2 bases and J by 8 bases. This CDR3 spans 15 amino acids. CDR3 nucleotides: TGTGCCAGCAGTTACCAGGGGGCGCTATCCAACGTCCTGACTTTC. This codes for CASSYQGALSNVLTF.

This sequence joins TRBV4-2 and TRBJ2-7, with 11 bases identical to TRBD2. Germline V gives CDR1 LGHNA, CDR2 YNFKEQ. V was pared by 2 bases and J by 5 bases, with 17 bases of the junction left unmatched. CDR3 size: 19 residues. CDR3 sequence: CASSQYGTSGIPEGHEQYF. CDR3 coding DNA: TGTGCCAGCAGCCAATACGGGACTAGCGGAATCCCCGAGGGCCACGAGCAGTACTTC.

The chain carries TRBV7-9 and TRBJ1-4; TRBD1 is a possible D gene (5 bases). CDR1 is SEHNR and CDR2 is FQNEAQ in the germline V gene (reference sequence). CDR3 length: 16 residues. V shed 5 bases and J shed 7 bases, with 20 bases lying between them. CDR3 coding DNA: TGTGCCAGCAGCCCGAGTGAGAAAGGGGTGGGTGAAAAACTGTTTTTT. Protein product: CASSPSEKGVGEKLFF. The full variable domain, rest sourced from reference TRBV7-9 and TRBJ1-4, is DTGVSQNPRHKITKRGQNVTFRCDPISEHNRLYWYRQTLGQGPEFLTYFQNEAQLEKSRLLSDRFSAERPKGSFSTLEIQRTEQGDSAMYLCASSPSEKGVGEKLFFGSGTQLSVL.

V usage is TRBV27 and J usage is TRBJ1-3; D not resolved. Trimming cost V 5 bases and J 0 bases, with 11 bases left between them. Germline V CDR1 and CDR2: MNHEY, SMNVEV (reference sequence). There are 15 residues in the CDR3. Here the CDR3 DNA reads TGTGCCAGCAGTCCGGACTCGGGCTCTGGAAACACCATATATTTT. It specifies CASSPDSGSGNTIYF.

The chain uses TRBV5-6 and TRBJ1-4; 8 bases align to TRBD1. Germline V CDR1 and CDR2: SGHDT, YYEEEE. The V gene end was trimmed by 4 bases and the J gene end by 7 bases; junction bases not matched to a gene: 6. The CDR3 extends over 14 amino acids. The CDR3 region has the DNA TGTGCCAGCAGCCGGACAGGGACCTTTGAAAAACTGTTTTTT. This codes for CASSRTGTFEKLFF.

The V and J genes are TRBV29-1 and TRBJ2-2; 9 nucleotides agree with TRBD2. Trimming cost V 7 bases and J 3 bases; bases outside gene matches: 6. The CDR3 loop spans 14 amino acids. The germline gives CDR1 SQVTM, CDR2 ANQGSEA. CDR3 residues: CSATAGGYTGELFF. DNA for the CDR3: TGCAGCGCGACGGCGGGAGGGTACACCGGGGAGCTGTTTTTT.

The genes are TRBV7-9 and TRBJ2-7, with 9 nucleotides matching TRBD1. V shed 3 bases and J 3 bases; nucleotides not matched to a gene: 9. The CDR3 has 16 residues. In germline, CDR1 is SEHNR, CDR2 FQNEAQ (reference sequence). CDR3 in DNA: TGTGCCAGCAGCTTTCCGTCCGGGACAGGGCGCTACGAGCAGTACTTC. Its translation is CASSFPSGTGRYEQYF.

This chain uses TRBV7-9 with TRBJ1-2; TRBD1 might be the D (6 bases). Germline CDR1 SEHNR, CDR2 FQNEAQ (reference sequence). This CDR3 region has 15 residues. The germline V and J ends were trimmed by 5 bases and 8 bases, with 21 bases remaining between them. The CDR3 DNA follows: TGTGCCAGCAGCCCTTCTGGGGCGGGGGCCCTCGGCTACACCTTC. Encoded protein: CASSPSGAGALGYTF.

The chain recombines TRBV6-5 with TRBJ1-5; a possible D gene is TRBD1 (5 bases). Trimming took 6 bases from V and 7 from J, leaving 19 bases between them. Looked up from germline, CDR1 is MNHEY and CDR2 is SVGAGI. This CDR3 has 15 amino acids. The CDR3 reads CASRATQESGQPQHF. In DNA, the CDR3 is TGTGCCAGCAGAGCTACCCAGGAGTCAGGGCAGCCCCAGCATTTT.

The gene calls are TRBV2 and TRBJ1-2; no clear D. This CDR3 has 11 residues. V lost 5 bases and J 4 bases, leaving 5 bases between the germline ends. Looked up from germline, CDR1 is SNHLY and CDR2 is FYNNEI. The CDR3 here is CASSYSYGYTF. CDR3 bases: TGTGCCAGCAGTTACAGCTATGGCTACACCTTC.

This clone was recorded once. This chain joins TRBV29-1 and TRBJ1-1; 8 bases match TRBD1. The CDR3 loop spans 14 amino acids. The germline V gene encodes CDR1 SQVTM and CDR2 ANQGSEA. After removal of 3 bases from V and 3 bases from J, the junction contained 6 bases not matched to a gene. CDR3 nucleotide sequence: TGCAGCGTTGACGACAGGGGAGTGGACACTGAAGCTTTCTTT. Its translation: CSVDDRGVDTEAFF.

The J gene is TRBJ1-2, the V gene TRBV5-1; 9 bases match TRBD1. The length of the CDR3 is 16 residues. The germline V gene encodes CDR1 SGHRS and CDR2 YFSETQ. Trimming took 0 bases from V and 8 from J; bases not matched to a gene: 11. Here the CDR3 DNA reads TGCGCCAGCAGCTTGGCCGTCTCGGACAGGGGCCGGGGCTACACCTTC. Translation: CASSLAVSDRGRGYTF.

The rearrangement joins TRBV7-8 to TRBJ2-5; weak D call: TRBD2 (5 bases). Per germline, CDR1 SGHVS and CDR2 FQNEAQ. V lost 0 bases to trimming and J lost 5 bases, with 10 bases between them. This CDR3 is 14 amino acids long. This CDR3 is CASSLAETMETQYF. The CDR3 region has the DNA TGTGCCAGCAGCTTAGCAGAGACTATGGAGACCCAGTACTTC. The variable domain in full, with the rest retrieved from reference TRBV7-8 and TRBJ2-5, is GAGVSQSPRYKVAKRGQDVALRCDPISGHVSLFWYQQALGQGPEFLTYFQNEAQLDKSGLPSDRFFAERPEGSVSTLKIQRTQQEDSAVYLCASSLAETMETQYFGPGTRLLVL.

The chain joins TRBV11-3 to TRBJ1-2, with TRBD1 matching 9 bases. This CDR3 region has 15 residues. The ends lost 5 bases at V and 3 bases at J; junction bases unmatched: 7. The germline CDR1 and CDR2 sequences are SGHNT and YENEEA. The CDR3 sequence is CASSAGTGYDYGYTF. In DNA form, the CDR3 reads TGTGCCAGCAGCGCCGGGACAGGGTACGACTATGGCTACACCTTC. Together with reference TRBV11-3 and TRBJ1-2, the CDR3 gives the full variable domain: EAGVVQSPRYKIIEKKQPVAFWCNPISGHNTLYWYLQNLGQGPELLIRYENEEAVDDSQLPKDRFSAERLKGVDSTLKIQPAELGDSAVYLCASSAGTGYDYGYTFGSGTRLTVV.

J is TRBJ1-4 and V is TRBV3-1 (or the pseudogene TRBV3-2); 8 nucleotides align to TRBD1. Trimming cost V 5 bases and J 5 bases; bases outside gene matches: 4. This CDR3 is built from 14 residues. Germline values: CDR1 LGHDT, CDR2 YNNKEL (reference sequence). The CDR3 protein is CASSSRTGNEKLFF. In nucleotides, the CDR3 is TGTGCCAGCAGCTCTCGGACAGGGAATGAAAAACTGTTTTTT.

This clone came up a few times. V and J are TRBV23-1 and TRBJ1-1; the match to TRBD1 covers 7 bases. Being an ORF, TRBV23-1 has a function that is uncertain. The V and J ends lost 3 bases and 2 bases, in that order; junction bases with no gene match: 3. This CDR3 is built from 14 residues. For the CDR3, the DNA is TGCGCCAGCAGTCACGGACAGGCCAACACTGAAGCTTTCTTT. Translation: CASSHGQANTEAFF.

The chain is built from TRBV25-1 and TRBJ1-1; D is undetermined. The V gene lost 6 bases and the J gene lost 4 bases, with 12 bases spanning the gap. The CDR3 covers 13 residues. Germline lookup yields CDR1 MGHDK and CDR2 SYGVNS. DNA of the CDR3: TGTGCCAGCAGCGAACATCAGATCACTGAAGCTTTCTTT. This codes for CASSEHQITEAFF.

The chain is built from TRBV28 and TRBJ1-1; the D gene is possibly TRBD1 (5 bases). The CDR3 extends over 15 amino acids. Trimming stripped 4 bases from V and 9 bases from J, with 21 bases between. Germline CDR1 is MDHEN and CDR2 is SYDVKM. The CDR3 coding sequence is TGTGCCAGCAGTTCGGGGGGGACTCCGGGGCCCCAAGCTTTCTTT. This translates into CASSSGGTPGPQAFF.

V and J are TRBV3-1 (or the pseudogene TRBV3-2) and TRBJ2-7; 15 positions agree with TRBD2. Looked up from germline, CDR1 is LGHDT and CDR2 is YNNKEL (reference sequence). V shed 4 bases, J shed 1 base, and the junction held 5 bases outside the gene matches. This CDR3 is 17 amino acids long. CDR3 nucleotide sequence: TGTGCCAGCAGCCTGGGACTAGCGGGAGGAAAATCCTACGAGCAGTACTTC. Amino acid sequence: CASSLGLAGGKSYEQYF.

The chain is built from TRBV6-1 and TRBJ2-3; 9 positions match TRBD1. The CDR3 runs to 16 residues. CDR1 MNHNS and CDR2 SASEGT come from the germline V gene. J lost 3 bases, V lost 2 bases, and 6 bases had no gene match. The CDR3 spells CASSESTGGLTDTQYF. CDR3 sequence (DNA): TGTGCCAGCAGTGAATCCACAGGGGGCCTAACAGATACGCAGTATTTT.

The CDR3 DNA is TGTGCCATCCAGGGACAGGTAGATTCACCCCTCCACTTT. Its protein is CAIQGQVDSPLHF. This chain uses TRBV10-3 with TRBJ1-6; 8 nucleotides align to TRBD1. Per germline, CDR1 ENHRY and CDR2 SYGVKD. V dropped 8 bases and J dropped 8; count of bases not matched to a gene: 5. This CDR3 comprises 13 residues.